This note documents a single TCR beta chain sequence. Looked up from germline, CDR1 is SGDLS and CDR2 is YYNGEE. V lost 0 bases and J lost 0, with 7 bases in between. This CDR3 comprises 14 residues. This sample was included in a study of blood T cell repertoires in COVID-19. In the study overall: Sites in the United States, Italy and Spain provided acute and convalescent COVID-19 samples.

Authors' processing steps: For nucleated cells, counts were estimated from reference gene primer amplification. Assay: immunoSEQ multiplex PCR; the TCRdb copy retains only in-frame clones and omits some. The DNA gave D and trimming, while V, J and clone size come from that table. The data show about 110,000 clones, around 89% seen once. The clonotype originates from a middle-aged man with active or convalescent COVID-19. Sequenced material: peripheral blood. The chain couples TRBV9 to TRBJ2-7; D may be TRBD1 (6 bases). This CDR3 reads CASSVGDNSYEQYF. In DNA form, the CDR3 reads TGTGCCAGCAGCGTAGGGGACAACTCCTACGAGCAGTACTTC.